This T cell receptor (beta chain) was documented in a study of a mutant IDH1 vaccine in newly diagnosed glioma (dated by TCRdb to about 2021). General notes on the study: Patients received eight vaccinations in weeks 1, 3, 5, 7, 11, 15, 19 and 23, corresponding to visits V03 through V10. Vaccination began 4-6 weeks after radiotherapy alone, or alongside temozolomide cycles in the chemotherapy-containing groups. Of the roughly 34 treated patients, roughly 60% were male and around 40% were female, and the mean age was approximately 37 years. Before enrollment, most patients had been given radiochemotherapy with temozolomide as standard therapy, while the rest had received either radiotherapy alone or temozolomide alone. Peripheral blood samples were drawn at six visits, namely V03 (baseline), V05, V07, V10, V12 and V13. For exploratory analyses, longitudinal TCRB deep sequencing was carried out in roughly 23 treated patients wherever samples were available. Findings and caveats that apply to the study as a whole: The authors noted that analyses of patient blood samples could not be reproduced because of sample limitations. Immune responses induced by the vaccine were seen in 93.3% of patients across multiple MHC alleles. Pseudoprogression appeared unrelated to alterations in the top peripheral T cell clonotypes detected by TCRB sequencing. PBMC samples for TCRB deep sequencing were selected based on availability.

This specimen's time point label, per the study, means: week 23, last vaccination. Each vaccine dose was 300 ug of a 20-mer mutant IDH1 peptide in Montanide, given subcutaneously with topical imiquimod. Newly diagnosed WHO grade 3 or 4 IDH1-mutant astrocytomas showing loss of nuclear ATRX were present in the donors. The samples were drawn from NOA16, a multicentre, single-arm, open-label phase I trial in Germany that tested a mutant IDH1 peptide vaccine in humans for the first time. The DNeasy Blood and Tissue Kit was used to extract genomic DNA from EDTA blood for TCRB sequencing. This clone was detected a few times. Its antigen remains undetermined. No qualities accompany the bases; no much larger clone lies one base away. The library came from the immunoSEQ multiplex PCR assay. Following the manufacturer's protocol, the hsTCRB Kit was used to amplify rearranged TCR beta chain sequences. TCRB libraries were sequenced on an Illumina MiSeq. The paper's processing steps were these. Demultiplexing, trimming and gene mapping were performed with the kit vendor's proprietary platform. Imported from immuneACCESS, the table was reduced by TCRdb to in-frame sequences with V and J called. These copies leave out some clones; in studies compared against another copy, an unresolved V gene accounts for under half, and the cause of the remainder is not known. The DNA gave D and trimming, while V, J and clone size come from that table. For this sample there are 35,000 to 45,000 clones; about four fifths appear just once. Around 6.5% of the sample belongs to the ten largest clones.

Trimming removed 2 bases from V and 4 bases from J, leaving 6 bases between the germline ends. Looking up the germline V gene yields CDR1 SGDLS and CDR2 YYNGEE. The CDR3 runs 12 amino acids, cysteine and phenylalanine included. Just the 36-base CDR3 DNA is kept, in frame starting at base 1. Sequencing used PBMCs, obtained from a glioma patient whose treatment included an IDH1 peptide vaccine. This sequence originates from a woman in her 40s with glioma. Some clones in this sample may be carry-over from other donors' samples. Rearrangement joined TRBV9 to TRBJ1-1, with no confidently assigned D gene. Read as DNA, the sequence is TGTGCCAGCAGCGTGGTGGGCACTGAAGCTTTCTTT. This sequence encodes CASSVVGTEAFF.